This T cell receptor (beta chain) was captured in a study of T cells in Graves' hyperthyroidism and ophthalmopathy. Looking at the study overall: Blood was drawn when the patient was first diagnosed and still untreated.

The definition of stable Graves' hyperthyroidism was no ophthalmopathy progression within 18 months. Deletions cut 5 bases from V and 2 bases from J, with 13 bases between. Germline CDR1 reads DFQATT; CDR2 reads SNEGSKA (reference sequence). The CDR3 contains 14 residues. The study's findings and limits: Blood also showed most of the thyroid clonotypes that were expanded above 0.001.

Amplification of TCR beta CDR3 regions was performed using RNA transcripts as template. The TCR CDR3 was amplified in a first-round RT-PCR using the HTBI primer set. TCRdb analysed the multiplex PCR reads with MiXCR anew, one entry per CDR3 protein. Of fewer than 900,000 distinct CDR3 sequences detected, about a sixth appear once; the ten largest clones hold 8.4%. A word on this clonotype: Its specificity is not known.

Input material: blood. The chain employs TRBV20-1 and TRBJ1-5; weak D call: TRBD1 (5 bases). The receptor's source is a man aged 18 to 35 with Graves' hyperthyroidism. CDR3 residues: CSAGAALGNQPQHF. The CDR3 DNA follows: TGCAGTGCTGGGGCTGCTTTGGGCAATCAGCCCCAGCATTTT.